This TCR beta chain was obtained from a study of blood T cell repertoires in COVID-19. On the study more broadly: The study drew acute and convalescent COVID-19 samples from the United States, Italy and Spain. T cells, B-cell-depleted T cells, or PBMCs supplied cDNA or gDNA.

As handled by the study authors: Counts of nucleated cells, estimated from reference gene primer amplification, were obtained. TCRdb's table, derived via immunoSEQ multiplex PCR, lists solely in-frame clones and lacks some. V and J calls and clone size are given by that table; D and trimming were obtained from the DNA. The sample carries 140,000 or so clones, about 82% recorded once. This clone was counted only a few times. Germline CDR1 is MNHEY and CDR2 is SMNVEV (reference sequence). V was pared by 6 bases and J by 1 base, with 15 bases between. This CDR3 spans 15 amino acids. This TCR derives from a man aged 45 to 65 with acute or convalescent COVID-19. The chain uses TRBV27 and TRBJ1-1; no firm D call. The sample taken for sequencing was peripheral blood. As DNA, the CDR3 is TGTGCCAGCAGACTACTAGACAAAGGGAACACTGAAGCTTTCTTT. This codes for CASRLLDKGNTEAFF.